Presented here are 3 T cell receptor beta chains from one specimen sequenced in a study of STAT5B mutations in CD4+ large granular lymphocyte leukemia. Only in-frame clones appear in the TCRdb table, and some are missing; sequencing was by immunoSEQ multiplex PCR. The data hold over 30,000 clones, with about 80% observed a single time. The material sequenced was CD4+ T cells from blood buffy coats. The receptors stem from a human donor in good health.

The CDR3 protein is CASSDPGGSPEQYF. The DNA for the CDR3 is TGCGCCAGCAGCGACCCCGGCGGGAGCCCCGAGCAGTACTTC. The chain carries TRBV10-2 and TRBJ2-7, with 7 bases lining up with TRBD2. Germline loops: CDR1 WSHSY, CDR2 SAAADI. This CDR3 contains 14 residues. V gave up 6 bases and J gave up 6 bases; unmatched junction bases: 11.

The V gene is TRBV9, the J gene TRBJ2-1; 13 bases are shared with TRBD2. Germline values: CDR1 SGDLS, CDR2 YYNGEE. This CDR3 region has 15 residues. The V and J ends lost 2 bases and 4 bases, in that order; junction bases with no gene match: 0. The CDR3 loop is CASSVTSGGYNEQFF. CDR3 sequence (DNA): TGTGCCAGCAGCGTGACTAGCGGGGGGTACAATGAGCAGTTCTTC. Variable domain in full (rest from reference TRBV9 and TRBJ2-1): DSGVTQTPKHLITATGQRVTLRCSPRSGDLSVYWYQQSLDQGLQFLIQYYNGEERAKGNILERFSAQQFPDLHSELNLSSLELGDSALYFCASSVTSGGYNEQFFGPGTRLTVL.

As regards this clone: Additional DNA sequences in this sample encode the identical CDR3. V and J are TRBV2 and TRBJ2-2; D possibly matches TRBD1 or TRBD2 (5 bases each). The V gene lost 9 bases and the J gene lost 8 bases, with 19 bases spanning the gap. The CDR3 runs to 14 residues. Germline V lookup: CDR1 SNHLY, CDR2 FYNNEI. CDR3 bases: TGTGCCAGTGGGGGACGGACCCGTACAGGGGAGCTGTTTTTT. This codes for CASGGRTRTGELFF.